This TCR beta chain was documented in a study of response to subunit inactivated influenza vaccine. TCRdb reanalysed the RT-PCR reads using MiXCR and keeps one entry per CDR3 protein. This table has approximately 500,000 distinct CDR3 sequences, about an eighth appearing once. The germline gives CDR1 SGHTA, CDR2 FQGNSA. V gave up 1 base and J gave up 4 bases; unmatched junction bases: 13. This CDR3 is built from 17 residues. The TCR was taken from a man aged 45-65 years who received an inactivated influenza vaccine. The starting material was PBMCs from blood, obtained roughly 47 days after vaccination. The genes are TRBV7-2 and TRBJ2-7; 7 positions agree with TRBD2. The DNA for the CDR3 is TGTGCCAGCAGCTTAGGGGTCCTAGCGGTACCCGCATACGAGCAGTACTTC. The encoded protein is CASSLGVLAVPAYEQYF.